Below, 5 T cell receptor beta chains from the same sample are listed, as sequenced in a study of TIL therapy for anti-PD-1-resistant metastatic lung cancer. Sequencing used immunoSEQ v3. This table comes from immunoSEQ multiplex PCR, and its TCRdb copy is limited to in-frame clones, with some not included. The data contain 40,000 to 60,000 clones, roughly 85% of them singletons. The time point here: pre-treatment sample, taken before nivolumab and TIL therapy. The sequenced sample was blood, obtained at baseline. These receptors all stem from a woman between 30 and 80 years old with non-small cell lung cancer.

This chain links TRBV19 with TRBJ2-5, with 7 bases matching TRBD2. The junction had 4 bases not matched to a gene; V was cut back by 5 bases and J by 1 base. Germline CDR1 and CDR2: LNHDA and SQIVND (reference sequence). The CDR3 totals 14 residues. The CDR3 loop is CASSVWTSQETQYF. Written as DNA, the CDR3 is TGTGCCAGTAGTGTTTGGACTAGCCAAGAGACCCAGTACTTC.

The J gene is TRBJ2-6, the V gene TRBV7-8; D may match TRBD1 or TRBD2 (5 bases each). V was cut by 5 bases and J by 0 bases, with 11 bases left in between. The CDR3 sequence is 16 residues long. Germline lookup yields CDR1 SGHVS and CDR2 FQNEAQ. The CDR3 DNA reads TGTGCCAGCAGCGGACTGGGGCTCTCTGGGGCCAACGTCCTGACTTTC. It codes for CASSGLGLSGANVLTF.

The CDR3 sequence: CASSYSQGNQPQHF. CDR3 bases: TGTGCCAGCAGTTACTCGCAGGGAAATCAGCCCCAGCATTTT. The V call is TRBV6-6, the J call TRBJ1-5; TRBD1 might be the D (5 bases). Germline CDR1 is MNHNY and CDR2 is SVGAGI (reference sequence). CDR3 length equals 14 residues. Deletions cut 0 bases from V and 4 bases from J, with 7 bases between.

This clone was counted between two and nine times. The V and J genes are TRBV5-1 and TRBJ1-1; D ambiguous. The CDR3 extends over 11 amino acids. The ends were cut back, 4 bases at V and 4 bases at J, with 5 bases in the middle. Germline CDR1 reads SGHRS; CDR2 reads YFSETQ. CDR3 sequence: CASSPGTEAFF. As DNA, the CDR3 is TGCGCCAGCAGCCCGGGCACTGAAGCTTTCTTT.

The J gene is TRBJ2-7, the V gene TRBV7-8; D perhaps matches TRBD2 (6 bases). The CDR3 is 15 residues long. V was cut by 0 bases and J by 2 bases, with 11 bases left in between. Looked up from germline, CDR1 is SGHVS and CDR2 is FQNEAQ. CDR3 nucleotide sequence: TGTGCCAGCAGCTTAGCGGCGGGATTCGCCTACGAGCAGTACTTC. Its translation is CASSLAAGFAYEQYF. The complete variable domain, with remaining parts taken from reference TRBV7-8 and TRBJ2-7, reads GAGVSQSPRYKVAKRGQDVALRCDPISGHVSLFWYQQALGQGPEFLTYFQNEAQLDKSGLPSDRFFAERPEGSVSTLKIQRTQQEDSAVYLCASSLAAGFAYEQYFGPGTRLTVT.